What follows describes a single T cell receptor (beta chain). Its antigen is currently unknown. V lost 0 bases and J 3 bases, leaving 9 bases between the germline ends. CDR3 length: 14 residues. The germline CDR1 and CDR2 sequences are LGHNA and YSLEER. The data belong to a study of somatic mutations in cytotoxic T cells in rheumatoid arthritis. General study findings and limits: An increase in CD8+ clonality with age was seen in rheumatoid arthritis patients but not in healthy controls. Antigenic targets recognized by the expanded CD8+ clones remained undetermined. Rheumatoid arthritis patients showed slight TRBV07 underrepresentation, unadjusted for multiple comparisons.

Original processing notes: Patient CD8+ clones larger than 1% rarely matched published virus-specific TCRB sequences. Clones were sequenced by immunoSEQ multiplex PCR, and TCRdb holds only the in-frame ones, with some missing. The DNA was the basis for D and trimming; V, J and clone size are from that table. The sample holds about 11,000 clones; less than 80% are singletons and the top ten take 30% to 40%. This clonotype originated in an adult with rheumatoid arthritis. The rearrangement joins TRBV4-3 to TRBJ2-7; TRBD2 is a possible D gene (5 bases). Specimen: CD8+ T cells sorted from blood. The CDR3 coding sequence is TGCGCCAGCAGCCAAGAAGGCGGGTTCTACGAGCAGTACTTC. Residues: CASSQEGGFYEQYF.